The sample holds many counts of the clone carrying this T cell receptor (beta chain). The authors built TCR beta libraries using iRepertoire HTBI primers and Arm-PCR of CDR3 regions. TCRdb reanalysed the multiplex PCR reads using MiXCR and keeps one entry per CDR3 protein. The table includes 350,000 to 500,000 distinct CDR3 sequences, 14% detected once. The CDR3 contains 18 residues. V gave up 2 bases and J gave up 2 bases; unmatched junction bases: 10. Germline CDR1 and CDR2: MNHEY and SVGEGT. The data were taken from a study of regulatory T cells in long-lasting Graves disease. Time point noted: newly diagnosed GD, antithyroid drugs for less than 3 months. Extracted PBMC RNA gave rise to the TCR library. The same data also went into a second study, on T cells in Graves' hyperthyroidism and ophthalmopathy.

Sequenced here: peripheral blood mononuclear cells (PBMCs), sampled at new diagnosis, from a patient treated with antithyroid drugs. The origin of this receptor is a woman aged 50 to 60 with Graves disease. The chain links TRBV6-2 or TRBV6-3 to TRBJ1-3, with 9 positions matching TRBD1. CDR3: CASSYRGQGQGPGNTIYF. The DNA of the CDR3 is TGTGCCAGCAGTTACCGGGGCCAGGGACAGGGCCCTGGAAACACCATATATTTT.